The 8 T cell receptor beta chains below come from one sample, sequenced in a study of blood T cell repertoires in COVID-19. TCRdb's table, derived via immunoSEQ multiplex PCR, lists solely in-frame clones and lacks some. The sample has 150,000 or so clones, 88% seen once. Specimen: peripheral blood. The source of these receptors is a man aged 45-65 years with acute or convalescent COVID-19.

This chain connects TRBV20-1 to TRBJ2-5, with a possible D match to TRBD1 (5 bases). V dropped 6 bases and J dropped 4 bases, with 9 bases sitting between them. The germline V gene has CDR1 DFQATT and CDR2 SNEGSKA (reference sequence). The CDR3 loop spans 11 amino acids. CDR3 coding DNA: TGCAGTGCGGGGCCCTCAGAGACCCAGTACTTC. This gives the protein CSAGPSETQYF.

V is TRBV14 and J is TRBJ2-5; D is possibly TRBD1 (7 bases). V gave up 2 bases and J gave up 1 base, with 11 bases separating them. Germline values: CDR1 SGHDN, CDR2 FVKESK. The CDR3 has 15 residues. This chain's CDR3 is CASSQLQGGQETQYF. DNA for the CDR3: TGTGCCAGCAGCCAACTTCAGGGGGGCCAAGAGACCCAGTACTTC.

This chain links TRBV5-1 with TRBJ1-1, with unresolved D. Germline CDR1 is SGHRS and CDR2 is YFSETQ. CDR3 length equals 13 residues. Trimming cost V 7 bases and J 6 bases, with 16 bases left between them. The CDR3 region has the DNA TGCGCCAGCCAATCCACAGTCACTGCTGAAGCTTTCTTT. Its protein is CASQSTVTAEAFF.

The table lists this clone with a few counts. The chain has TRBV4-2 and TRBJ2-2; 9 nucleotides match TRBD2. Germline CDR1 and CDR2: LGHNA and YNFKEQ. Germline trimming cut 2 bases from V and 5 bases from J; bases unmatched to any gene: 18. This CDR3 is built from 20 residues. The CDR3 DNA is TGTGCCAGCAGCCAATCGAATTTCGCGGGAGGGCCGGGAGAGACCGGGGAGCTGTTTTTT. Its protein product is CASSQSNFAGGPGETGELFF.

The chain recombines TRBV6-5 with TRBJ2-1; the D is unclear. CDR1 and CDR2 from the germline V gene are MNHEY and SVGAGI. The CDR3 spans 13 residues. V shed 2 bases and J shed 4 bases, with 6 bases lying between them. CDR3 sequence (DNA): TGTGCCAGCAGTTACGAAGAGTACAATGAGCAGTTCTTC. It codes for CASSYEEYNEQFF.

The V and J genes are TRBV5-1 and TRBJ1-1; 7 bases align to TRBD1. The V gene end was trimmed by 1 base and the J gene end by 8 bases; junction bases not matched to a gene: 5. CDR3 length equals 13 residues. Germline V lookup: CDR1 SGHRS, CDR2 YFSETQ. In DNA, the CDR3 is TGCGCCAGCAGCTTGCTGACAGGGTACGAAGCTTTCTTT. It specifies CASSLLTGYEAFF.

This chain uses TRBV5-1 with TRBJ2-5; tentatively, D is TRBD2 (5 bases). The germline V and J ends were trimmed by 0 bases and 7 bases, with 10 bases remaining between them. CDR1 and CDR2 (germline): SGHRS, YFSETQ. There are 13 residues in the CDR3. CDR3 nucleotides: TGCGCCAGCAGCTTGGACCTAGAGGGGACCCAGTACTTC. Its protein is CASSLDLEGTQYF.

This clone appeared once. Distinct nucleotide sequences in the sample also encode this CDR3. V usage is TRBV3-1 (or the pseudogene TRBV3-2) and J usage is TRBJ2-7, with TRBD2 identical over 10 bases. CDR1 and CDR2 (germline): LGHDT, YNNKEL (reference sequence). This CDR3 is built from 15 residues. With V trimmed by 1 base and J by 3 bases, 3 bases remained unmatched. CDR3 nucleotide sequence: TGTGCCAGCAGCCAAGGGCTAGCGGGGGTCTACGAGCAGTACTTC. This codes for CASSQGLAGVYEQYF.